This T cell receptor (beta chain) was profiled in a study of human CD8 memory T cell subsets. Germline V CDR1 and CDR2: DFQATT, SNEGSKA (reference sequence). This CDR3 has 13 residues. This clonotype registers medium-sized by frequency. The target antigen is unknown. Libraries of TCR beta chains were produced by 5' RACE (UMI-labeled). TCRdb re-analyzed the 5' RACE reads; it lists each CDR3 protein once, without DNA. The table for this sample gives 5,000 to 7,000 distinct CDR3 sequences. Total CD8+ T cells underwent enrichment via negative magnetic separation. It was from duplicate vials of roughly 160,000 sorted CD8+ T cells per subset that RNA came. General study findings and limits: Between stem-like memory and precursor exhausted T cell repertoires, overlap was minimal.

The sequenced material came from CD8+ T cells from PBMCs. The chain uses TRBV20-1 and TRBJ2-5. The receptor comes from a human donor in good health. The CDR3 here is CSARTDAKETQYF.